A selection of T cell receptor beta chains follows, all from one sample in a study of stem cell transplantation in POMP-related autoinflammatory disease. This table comes from immunoSEQ multiplex PCR, and its TCRdb copy is limited to in-frame clones, with some not included. The top ten hold roughly 54% of the sample, which has roughly 10,000 clones, 70% to 90% seen once. This specimen consisted of CD8+ T cells from PBMCs, obtained before stem cell transplantation. These receptors were obtained from a human donor with POMP-related autoinflammation and immune dysregulation (PRAID). Both conserved end residues are part of each CDR3. Each record gives: clone size, V gene, D gene, J gene, CDR3 protein, CDR3 DNA. D genes are given only for firm matches. Where a row states a size, it is once, few, many or the class of an expanded clone; other rows omit it.

clone_size: NA; v_call: TRBV5-1; d_call: TRBD1; j_call: TRBJ2-7; cdr3_aa: CASSPGTGPPEQYF; cdr3_nt: TGCGCCAGCAGCCCAGGGACAGGACCCCCCGAGCAGTACTTC
clone_size: once; v_call: TRBV29-1; d_call: NA; j_call: TRBJ2-5; cdr3_aa: CSAGGMETQYF; cdr3_nt: TGCAGCGCCGGGGGAATGGAGACCCAGTACTTC
clone_size: NA; v_call: TRBV15; d_call: TRBD1; j_call: TRBJ1-2; cdr3_aa: CATSRDGQGGRNGYTF; cdr3_nt: TGTGCCACCAGCAGAGACGGACAGGGCGGAAGGAATGGCTACACCTTC
clone_size: NA; v_call: TRBV28; d_call: TRBD1; j_call: TRBJ1-1; cdr3_aa: CASLDRGNTEAFF; cdr3_nt: TGTGCCAGCTTGGACAGGGGGAACACTGAAGCTTTCTTT
clone_size: NA; v_call: TRBV28; d_call: NA; j_call: TRBJ2-3; cdr3_aa: CASKDWDGSTDTQYF; cdr3_nt: TGTGCCAGCAAAGACTGGGACGGTAGCACAGATACGCAGTATTTT
clone_size: NA; v_call: TRBV27; d_call: NA; j_call: TRBJ1-1; cdr3_aa: CASRGSVNTEAFF; cdr3_nt: TGTGCCAGCAGGGGTTCGGTGAACACTGAAGCTTTCTTT
clone_size: NA; v_call: TRBV11-2; d_call: NA; j_call: TRBJ2-7; cdr3_aa: CASSPWTDSYVKEQYF; cdr3_nt: TGTGCCAGCAGCCCATGGACAGATAGCTACGTCAAGGAGCAGTACTTC
clone_size: few; v_call: TRBV5-1; d_call: NA; j_call: TRBJ1-5; cdr3_aa: CASSLEGGAGQPQHF; cdr3_nt: TGCGCCAGCAGCTTGGAGGGGGGCGCGGGTCAGCCCCAGCATTTT
clone_size: NA; v_call: TRBV30; d_call: NA; j_call: TRBJ1-1; cdr3_aa: CAWRETVNTEAFF; cdr3_nt: TGTGCCTGGAGGGAGACAGTGAACACTGAAGCTTTCTTT
clone_size: NA; v_call: TRBV4-2; d_call: NA; j_call: TRBJ1-2; cdr3_aa: CASNQGRTANSYGYTF; cdr3_nt: TGTGCCAGCAACCAGGGGAGGACGGCCAACAGCTATGGCTACACCTTC
clone_size: NA; v_call: TRBV6-1; d_call: TRBD1; j_call: TRBJ1-1; cdr3_aa: CASSQTGPDTEAFF; cdr3_nt: TGTGCCAGCAGTCAGACAGGGCCGGACACTGAAGCTTTCTTT
clone_size: once; v_call: TRBV7-9; d_call: NA; j_call: TRBJ1-1; cdr3_aa: CASRRTENTEAFF; cdr3_nt: TGTGCCAGCCGCAGGACAGAGAACACTGAAGCTTTCTTT
clone_size: NA; v_call: TRBV5-8; d_call: NA; j_call: TRBJ2-5; cdr3_aa: CASSFGSQETQYF; cdr3_nt: TGTGCCAGCAGCTTCGGGAGCCAAGAGACCCAGTACTTC
clone_size: NA; v_call: TRBV7-5; d_call: NA; j_call: TRBJ2-1; cdr3_aa: CASSTPSQGARFF; cdr3_nt: TGTGCCAGCTCCACCCCGAGCCAGGGGGCCAGGTTCTTC
clone_size: NA; v_call: TRBV7-9; d_call: TRBD2; j_call: TRBJ2-7; cdr3_aa: CASSVTSGRAYEQYF; cdr3_nt: TGTGCCAGCAGCGTGACTAGCGGGAGGGCCTACGAGCAGTACTTC
clone_size: NA; v_call: TRBV7-7; d_call: NA; j_call: TRBJ2-1; cdr3_aa: CASSLGGTAWDEQFF; cdr3_nt: TGTGCTAGCAGCTTAGGAGGAACTGCCTGGGATGAGCAGTTCTTC
clone_size: NA; v_call: TRBV19; d_call: TRBD1; j_call: TRBJ2-5; cdr3_aa: CASSPGDRPGFETQYF; cdr3_nt: TGTGCCAGTAGTCCAGGGGACAGGCCAGGATTTGAGACCCAGTACTTC
clone_size: once; v_call: TRBV19; d_call: NA; j_call: TRBJ2-1; cdr3_aa: CASRESPYNEQFF; cdr3_nt: TGTGCCAGCCGGGAGTCCCCATACAATGAGCAGTTCTTC
clone_size: once; v_call: TRBV10-2; d_call: NA; j_call: TRBJ1-2; cdr3_aa: CASSEVWGDYGYTF; cdr3_nt: TGCGCCAGCAGTGAAGTGTGGGGTGACTATGGCTACACCTTC
clone_size: NA; v_call: TRBV27; d_call: NA; j_call: TRBJ2-7; cdr3_aa: CASSLSGSLEQYF; cdr3_nt: TGTGCCAGCAGTTTATCGGGCAGCCTCGAGCAGTACTTC
clone_size: once; v_call: TRBV7-2; d_call: NA; j_call: TRBJ2-7; cdr3_aa: CASSYPPSTSSYEQYF; cdr3_nt: TGTGCCAGCAGCTACCCCCCCTCGACTAGCTCCTACGAGCAGTACTTC
clone_size: NA; v_call: TRBV27; d_call: TRBD1; j_call: TRBJ1-5; cdr3_aa: CASRTGLSNQPQHF; cdr3_nt: TGTGCCAGCAGGACAGGGTTGAGCAATCAGCCCCAGCATTTT
clone_size: NA; v_call: TRBV7-9; d_call: TRBD2; j_call: TRBJ2-1; cdr3_aa: CASSPRTSGGDEQFF; cdr3_nt: TGTGCCAGCAGCCCCCGGACTAGCGGGGGGGATGAGCAGTTCTTC
clone_size: NA; v_call: TRBV29-1; d_call: NA; j_call: TRBJ2-5; cdr3_aa: CSVEGEETQYF; cdr3_nt: TGCAGCGTTGAGGGTGAAGAGACCCAGTACTTC
clone_size: few; v_call: TRBV27; d_call: TRBD2; j_call: TRBJ2-3; cdr3_aa: CASSLRLAGAFDTQYF; cdr3_nt: TGTGCCAGCAGTCTCCGACTAGCGGGAGCTTTTGATACGCAGTATTTT
clone_size: NA; v_call: TRBV4-2; d_call: NA; j_call: TRBJ1-2; cdr3_aa: CASSQEKFTGPYYGYTF; cdr3_nt: TGTGCCAGCAGCCAAGAAAAGTTTACAGGACCCTACTATGGCTACACCTTC
clone_size: NA; v_call: TRBV19; d_call: NA; j_call: TRBJ1-6; cdr3_aa: CASSIRVPSGSPLHF; cdr3_nt: TGTGCCAGTAGTATAAGAGTCCCTTCGGGTTCACCCCTCCACTTT
clone_size: few; v_call: TRBV19; d_call: NA; j_call: TRBJ1-2; cdr3_aa: CASSKVGAYGYTF; cdr3_nt: TGTGCCAGTAGTAAGGTCGGAGCCTATGGCTACACCTTC
clone_size: NA; v_call: TRBV30; d_call: NA; j_call: TRBJ1-1; cdr3_aa: CAWSPPDRNTEAFF; cdr3_nt: TGTGCCTGGAGTCCCCCGGACAGGAACACTGAAGCTTTCTTT
clone_size: NA; v_call: TRBV6-1; d_call: NA; j_call: TRBJ2-4; cdr3_aa: CASRARESAKNIQYF; cdr3_nt: TGTGCCAGCAGGGCCAGGGAAAGCGCCAAAAACATTCAGTACTTC
clone_size: NA; v_call: TRBV7-9; d_call: NA; j_call: TRBJ2-3; cdr3_aa: CASSLDDIGAGPDTQYF; cdr3_nt: TGTGCCAGCAGCTTAGATGATATAGGGGCTGGCCCAGATACGCAGTATTTT
clone_size: NA; v_call: TRBV9; d_call: NA; j_call: TRBJ2-1; cdr3_aa: CASSVDGLVYNEQFF; cdr3_nt: TGTGCCAGCAGCGTAGATGGTTTGGTCTACAATGAGCAGTTCTTC
clone_size: NA; v_call: TRBV4-1; d_call: TRBD2; j_call: TRBJ2-3; cdr3_aa: CASSQQPGGGSTDTQYF; cdr3_nt: TGCGCCAGCAGCCAACAGCCGGGGGGTGGCAGCACAGATACGCAGTATTTT
clone_size: NA; v_call: TRBV9; d_call: NA; j_call: TRBJ2-1; cdr3_aa: CASSVEGSPGNEQFF; cdr3_nt: TGTGCCAGCAGCGTAGAGGGTAGCCCGGGCAATGAGCAGTTCTTC
clone_size: once; v_call: TRBV28; d_call: NA; j_call: TRBJ2-7; cdr3_aa: CASSPHRDLYYEQYF; cdr3_nt: TGTGCCAGCAGTCCACACCGGGACTTATACTACGAGCAGTACTTC
clone_size: NA; v_call: TRBV30; d_call: NA; j_call: TRBJ2-2; cdr3_aa: CAWNTGQGTGELFF; cdr3_nt: TGTGCCTGGAACACGGGACAAGGAACCGGGGAGCTGTTTTTT
clone_size: NA; v_call: TRBV30; d_call: NA; j_call: TRBJ1-1; cdr3_aa: CAWVGNTEAFF; cdr3_nt: TGTGCCTGGGTGGGGAACACTGAAGCTTTCTTT
clone_size: NA; v_call: TRBV5-6; d_call: NA; j_call: TRBJ1-1; cdr3_aa: CASSAISQTGEAFF; cdr3_nt: TGTGCCAGCAGCGCTATATCCCAGACAGGCGAGGCTTTCTTT
clone_size: once; v_call: TRBV7-6; d_call: TRBD2; j_call: TRBJ2-3; cdr3_aa: CASSRGLAGADTQYF; cdr3_nt: TGTGCCAGCAGCCGAGGACTAGCGGGAGCTGATACGCAGTATTTT
clone_size: NA; v_call: TRBV27; d_call: NA; j_call: TRBJ1-1; cdr3_aa: CASSFRGYGEAFF; cdr3_nt: TGTGCCAGCAGTTTTAGGGGGTACGGTGAAGCTTTCTTT
clone_size: NA; v_call: TRBV27; d_call: NA; j_call: TRBJ1-1; cdr3_aa: CASSPIDGVTEAFF; cdr3_nt: TGTGCCAGCAGCCCGATCGACGGCGTCACTGAAGCTTTCTTT
clone_size: NA; v_call: TRBV4-1; d_call: NA; j_call: TRBJ2-3; cdr3_aa: CASSQEGGAGTSTDTQYF; cdr3_nt: TGCGCCAGCAGCCAAGAGGGTGGGGCGGGAACTAGCACAGATACGCAGTATTTT
clone_size: NA; v_call: TRBV15; d_call: NA; j_call: TRBJ1-1; cdr3_aa: CATSRDDTEAFF; cdr3_nt: TGTGCCACCAGCAGAGATGACACTGAAGCTTTCTTT
clone_size: NA; v_call: TRBV7-7; d_call: TRBD2; j_call: TRBJ2-5; cdr3_aa: CASSFLAGDQETQYF; cdr3_nt: TGTGCTAGCAGCTTCTTAGCGGGGGATCAAGAGACCCAGTACTTC
clone_size: NA; v_call: TRBV28; d_call: NA; j_call: TRBJ2-5; cdr3_aa: CASNGRAGETQYF; cdr3_nt: TGTGCCAGCAACGGAAGGGCCGGGGAGACCCAGTACTTC
clone_size: NA; v_call: TRBV5-6; d_call: NA; j_call: TRBJ1-2; cdr3_aa: CASSVSWATGTRDGYTF; cdr3_nt: TGTGCCAGCAGCGTGTCTTGGGCCACAGGGACACGAGATGGCTACACCTTC
clone_size: NA; v_call: TRBV7-6; d_call: NA; j_call: TRBJ2-1; cdr3_aa: CASSLNSYNEQFF; cdr3_nt: TGTGCCAGCAGCTTAAACTCCTACAATGAGCAGTTCTTC
clone_size: NA; v_call: TRBV28; d_call: NA; j_call: TRBJ1-6; cdr3_aa: CASEDEGDGSPLHF; cdr3_nt: TGTGCCAGCGAAGATGAGGGGGACGGTTCACCCCTCCACTTT
clone_size: NA; v_call: TRBV6-5; d_call: TRBD2; j_call: TRBJ2-5; cdr3_aa: CASSYGTSGRSETQYF; cdr3_nt: TGTGCCAGCAGTTACGGGACTAGCGGGAGGTCGGAGACCCAGTACTTC
clone_size: NA; v_call: TRBV2; d_call: NA; j_call: TRBJ2-3; cdr3_aa: CAPATDTQYF; cdr3_nt: TGTGCCCCCGCCACAGATACGCAGTATTTT